This T cell receptor beta chain emerged from a study of blood T cell repertoires in COVID-19. About the study: Specimens from acute and convalescent COVID-19 originated in the United States, Italy and Spain. PBMCs, B-cell-depleted T cells, or T cells provided the cDNA or gDNA that made up the material.

Enrolment of Seattle patients took place during active infection, and they were followed longitudinally. From germline, CDR1 is SGHRS and CDR2 YFSETQ. This CDR3 is 16 amino acids long. The germline V and J ends were trimmed by 3 bases and 1 base, with 17 bases remaining between them. How the authors handled the data: Amplification of reference gene primers was used by the study to estimate nucleated cell counts. The assay was immunoSEQ multiplex PCR, and TCRdb's table has in-frame clones only and misses some. Clone size and V and J calls were adopted from that table, with D and trimming inferred from the DNA. The profile shows approximately 150,000 clones, about 85% of them singletons.

The rearrangement joins TRBV5-1 to TRBJ2-7; D may be TRBD1 (5 bases). The receptor was derived from a human donor with COVID-19, enrolled during active disease. The donor label of this sample is uncertain. The sample consisted of peripheral blood. CDR3 nucleotide sequence: TGCGCCAGCAGCTGGGGCCCTGACAGAAGATCCTACGAGCAGTACTTC. Translating gives CASSWGPDRRSYEQYF.